What follows are 25 T cell receptor beta chains derived from one specimen sequenced in a study of identical twins. TCRdb reprocessed the 5' RACE reads with MiXCR, giving one entry per CDR3 protein. The profile shows hundreds of thousands of distinct CDR3 sequences, under 9% of them singletons. The data were also submitted as part of a second study, on yellow fever vaccine responses in identical twins.

The sequencing sample was made of PBMCs. The source of these receptors is a woman aged 18 to 35 in good health.

This clonotype was counted at least ten times. The chain carries TRBV10-3 and TRBJ2-5; D gene unclear. The CDR3 is 13 amino acids. CDR1 is ENHRY and CDR2 is SYGVKD in the germline V gene. Trimming left V 2 bases short and J 0 bases short, with 4 bases between. The DNA for the CDR3 is TGTGCCATCAGTGAGAGCAACCAAGAGACCCAGTACTTC. This sequence encodes CAISESNQETQYF.

The rearrangement uses TRBV28 and TRBJ2-5; perhaps TRBD2 as D (7 bases). V was cut by 6 bases and J by 5 bases, with 25 bases left in between. The CDR3 length is 17 residues. Germline CDR1 is MDHEN and CDR2 is SYDVKM. The CDR3 DNA is TGTGCCAGCAGCCCCCAAGGGTCGGGGGGCCTCCTTGAGACCCAGTACTTC. It is translated as CASSPQGSGGLLETQYF.

This clonotype was picked up a small number of times. The CDR3 sequence: CASSPRDYPNEQFF. CDR3 DNA: TGTGCCAGCAGCCCCCGGGACTACCCCAATGAGCAGTTCTTC. This chain joins TRBV7-8 and TRBJ2-1; TRBD2 matches at 7 bases. Per the germline V gene, CDR1 is SGHVS and CDR2 is FQNEAQ. The CDR3 sequence is 14 residues long. With V trimmed by 5 bases and J by 6 bases, 7 bases remained unmatched.

This chain joins TRBV25-1 and TRBJ2-5; D unresolved. The CDR3 loop spans 13 amino acids. CDR1 is MGHDK and CDR2 is SYGVNS in the germline V gene. Between the trimmed V and J ends, which lost 3 bases and 7 bases, there was a span of 12 bases. The CDR3 DNA is TGTGCCAGCAGTGAGTACCCCACGGGGACCCAGTACTTC. This sequence encodes CASSEYPTGTQYF.

The rearrangement uses TRBV5-1 and TRBJ2-7; tentative D call: TRBD1 (7 bases). Germline V gene sequence: CDR1 SGHRS, CDR2 YFSETQ. The CDR3 is 15 amino acids. Trimming cost V 4 bases and J 7 bases, with 21 bases left between them. CDR3 loop: CASSPEGTVLWEQYF. DNA for the CDR3: TGCGCCAGCAGCCCGGAGGGGACAGTCCTATGGGAGCAGTACTTC.

This clonotype was seen repeatedly, ten times or more. This chain joins TRBV7-9 and TRBJ2-7, with TRBD2 matching over 7 bases. The CDR3 totals 17 residues. V gave up 5 bases and J gave up 0 bases; unmatched junction bases: 13. CDR1 is SEHNR, CDR2 FQNEAQ, per germline (reference sequence). The CDR3 DNA follows: TGTGCCAGCAGCCCTCCCCGGGCGGGGGTATTCTCCTACGAGCAGTACTTC. It encodes CASSPPRAGVFSYEQYF. The whole variable domain, remainder taken from reference TRBV7-9 and TRBJ2-7, is DTGVSQNPRHKITKRGQNVTFRCDPISEHNRLYWYRQTLGQGPEFLTYFQNEAQLEKSRLLSDRFSAERPKGSFSTLEIQRTEQGDSAMYLCASSPPRAGVFSYEQYFGPGTRLTVT.

This clonotype was recorded a few times. The J gene is TRBJ2-2, the V gene TRBV6-5; 10 nucleotides match TRBD1. The ends lost 6 bases at V and 4 bases at J; junction bases unmatched: 5. The CDR3 contains 15 residues. Germline loops: CDR1 MNHEY, CDR2 SVGAGI. The CDR3 nucleotides read TGTGCCAGCAGAGGGACAGGGGAGAGCACCGGGGAGCTGTTTTTT. Translation: CASRGTGESTGELFF.

The CDR3 loop is CAISGSGETQYF. The CDR3 bases are TGTGCCATCAGTGGTAGTGGGGAGACCCAGTACTTC. This chain uses TRBV10-3 with TRBJ2-5; no firm D call. V was clipped by 4 bases and J by 5 bases, with 8 bases between them. The CDR3 is made up of 12 amino acids. Germline V gene sequence: CDR1 ENHRY, CDR2 SYGVKD.

This clonotype was seen at least ten times. The chain recombines TRBV12-3 or TRBV12-4 with TRBJ2-2, with TRBD2 matching over 9 bases. The CDR3 runs to 16 residues. V shed 3 bases, J shed 5 bases, and the junction held 7 bases outside the gene matches. The CDR3, as DNA: TGTGCCAGCAGTTTCGATATAGCGGGAGAGACCGGGGAGCTGTTTTTT. Its translation: CASSFDIAGETGELFF.

V and J are TRBV18 and TRBJ1-4; D is possibly TRBD1 (5 bases). This CDR3 spans 16 amino acids. Germline CDR1 and CDR2: KGHSH and LQKENI. V was pared by 4 bases and J by 3 bases, with 15 bases between. DNA of the CDR3: TGTGCCAGCTCACTTCGACAGCCGCAGGCTAATGAAAAACTGTTTTTT. Protein: CASSLRQPQANEKLFF.

The V and J genes are TRBV30 and TRBJ2-3, with 8 bases that match TRBD2. CDR1 and CDR2 (germline): GTSNPN, SVGIG (reference sequence). After removal of 2 bases from V and 6 bases from J, the junction contained 1 base not matched to a gene. This CDR3 is built from 12 residues. The CDR3 region has the DNA TGTGCCTGGAGTTCGGGAGGGGATACGCAGTATTTT. Translation gives CAWSSGGDTQYF.

This clonotype turned up a few times. The rearrangement uses TRBV7-2 and TRBJ2-4; D is unresolved. CDR1 is SGHTA, CDR2 FQGNSA, per germline. The V gene lost 5 bases and the J gene lost 1 base, with 12 bases spanning the gap. The CDR3 has 15 amino acids. The CDR3 spells CASSPTVVAKNIQYF. The CDR3 DNA is TGTGCCAGCAGCCCAACGGTAGTTGCCAAAAACATTCAGTACTTC.

The sample holds a few counts of this clonotype. The chain uses TRBV6-5 and TRBJ1-1; TRBD1 aligns across 9 bases. This CDR3 is 13 amino acids long. Germline trimming cut 6 bases from V and 11 bases from J; bases unmatched to any gene: 10. Germline V gene sequence: CDR1 MNHEY, CDR2 SVGAGI. This CDR3 reads CASRYGQGQRAFF. Written as DNA, the CDR3 is TGTGCCAGCAGGTACGGACAGGGGCAGAGGGCTTTCTTT.

This clonotype was picked up a small number of times. The germline gene is not matched at one end of the junction; a read error may be the cause. The CDR3 nucleotides read TGTGCTAGCAGCCAGGACGGAGGGGCAGATACGCAGTATTTT. Translated, it gives CASSQDGGADTQYF. V usage is TRBV7-7 and J usage is TRBJ2-3, with D possibly TRBD2 on 6 matching bases. This CDR3 region has 14 residues. Germline-derived CDR1 and CDR2 are SSHAT and FNYEAQ (reference sequence).

A few counts support this clonotype. V and J are TRBV20-1 and TRBJ2-1, with unresolved D. Trimming removed 4 bases from V and 7 bases from J, with 20 bases in between. This CDR3 has 15 amino acids. CDR1 and CDR2 (germline): DFQATT, SNEGSKA (reference sequence). Written as DNA, the CDR3 is TGCAGTGCTAATTCAATCCTCGTTTCGAGTAATGAGCAGTTCTTC. The encoded protein is CSANSILVSSNEQFF.

This clonotype turned up a few times. This chain joins TRBV27 and TRBJ2-7; TRBD1 matches at 9 bases. V lost 5 bases and J lost 7; bases outside the gene matches: 9. Germline CDR1 is MNHEY and CDR2 is SMNVEV (reference sequence). This CDR3 region has 14 residues. CDR3 sequence: CASSPGTGKREQYF. The CDR3 DNA reads as TGTGCCAGCAGTCCCGGGACAGGGAAGAGGGAGCAGTACTTC.

This clonotype occurred many times. The chain's CDR3 is CASSYSGLALLAEQFF. In nucleotides, the CDR3 is TGTGCCAGCAGTTACTCGGGACTGGCCCTTCTGGCTGAGCAGTTCTTC. V and J are TRBV6-5 and TRBJ2-1; tentatively, D is TRBD2 (6 bases). There are 16 residues in the CDR3. V gave up 0 bases and J gave up 9 bases, with 18 bases separating them. Per germline, CDR1 MNHEY and CDR2 SVGAGI.

This clonotype was seen repeatedly, ten times or more. The chain uses TRBV12-3 or TRBV12-4 and TRBJ1-1; possible D gene TRBD1, 5 bases. The V end lost 0 bases, the J end lost 7 bases, and 9 bases lay between the germline ends. The CDR3 totals 13 residues. The CDR3 sequence: CASSLATAFEAFF. CDR3 nucleotide sequence: TGTGCCAGCAGTTTAGCGACAGCCTTTGAAGCTTTCTTT.

The rearrangement uses TRBV6-2 or TRBV6-3 and TRBJ1-2; 8 bases line up with TRBD1. The CDR3 consists of 17 residues. CDR1 is MNHEY, CDR2 SVGEGT, per germline. The V gene end was trimmed by 1 base and the J gene end by 6 bases; junction bases not matched to a gene: 13. The chain's CDR3 is CASSYFPGGDRGDGYTF. Written as DNA, the CDR3 is TGTGCCAGCAGTTACTTCCCGGGCGGCGACAGGGGAGATGGCTACACCTTC.

This clonotype was counted ten times or more. This chain uses TRBV12-3 or TRBV12-4 with TRBJ1-2; D may be TRBD1 (5 bases). The CDR3 runs to 12 residues. Trimming removed 5 bases from V and 8 bases from J, with 12 bases in between. This CDR3 reads CASSRGQAGYTF. CDR3 DNA sequence: TGTGCCAGCAGTAGGGGCCAGGCCGGCTACACCTTC.

This clonotype showed up just a few times. The chain joins TRBV5-6 to TRBJ2-7; 11 nucleotides match TRBD1. The CDR3 is 14 residues long. Germline CDR1 SGHDT, CDR2 YYEEEE. V trimming: 4 bases; J trimming: 6 bases; junction bases outside the gene matches: 6. The DNA of the CDR3 is TGTGCCAGCAGCCCGGGGACAGGGGGTCGCGAGCAGTACTTC. It is translated as CASSPGTGGREQYF.

This clonotype was observed at least ten times. The V and J genes are TRBV10-3 and TRBJ1-1; D not certain. In germline, CDR1 is ENHRY, CDR2 SYGVKD. V was pared by 2 bases and J by 4 bases, with 11 bases between. CDR3 size: 14 residues. CDR3 amino acids: CAISEGVLGTEAFF. In DNA, the CDR3 is TGTGCCATCAGTGAGGGGGTATTGGGCACTGAAGCTTTCTTT.

In its sample, this clonotype was seen a few times. The V and J genes are TRBV9 and TRBJ2-1; D remains ambiguous. The V gene lost 7 bases and the J gene lost 8 bases, with 13 bases spanning the gap. Germline CDR1 SGDLS, CDR2 YYNGEE. The CDR3 consists of 12 residues. CDR3: CASGPLQYEQFF. The CDR3 nucleotides are TGTGCCAGCGGGCCACTACAGTATGAGCAGTTCTTC.

A few counts support this clonotype. The chain carries TRBV3-1 and TRBJ2-5; D remains unclear. The CDR3 sequence is 12 residues long. The germline CDR1 and CDR2 sequences are LGHDT and YNNKEL (reference sequence). The V end was cut by 4 bases, the J end by 7 bases, with 10 bases between. The CDR3 DNA reads TGTGCCAGCAGCCGCCCCGTCGGGACCCAGTACTTC. It specifies CASSRPVGTQYF.

This clonotype was counted between two and nine times. The genes are TRBV2 and TRBJ1-2, with D maybe TRBD1 (5 bases). Germline lookup yields CDR1 SNHLY and CDR2 FYNNEI. This CDR3 is 15 amino acids long. Trimming removed 2 bases from V and 7 bases from J, with 17 bases in between. This chain's CDR3 is CASSEREAGTSGYTF. As DNA, the CDR3 is TGTGCCAGCAGTGAAAGAGAGGCAGGGACGAGTGGCTACACCTTC.